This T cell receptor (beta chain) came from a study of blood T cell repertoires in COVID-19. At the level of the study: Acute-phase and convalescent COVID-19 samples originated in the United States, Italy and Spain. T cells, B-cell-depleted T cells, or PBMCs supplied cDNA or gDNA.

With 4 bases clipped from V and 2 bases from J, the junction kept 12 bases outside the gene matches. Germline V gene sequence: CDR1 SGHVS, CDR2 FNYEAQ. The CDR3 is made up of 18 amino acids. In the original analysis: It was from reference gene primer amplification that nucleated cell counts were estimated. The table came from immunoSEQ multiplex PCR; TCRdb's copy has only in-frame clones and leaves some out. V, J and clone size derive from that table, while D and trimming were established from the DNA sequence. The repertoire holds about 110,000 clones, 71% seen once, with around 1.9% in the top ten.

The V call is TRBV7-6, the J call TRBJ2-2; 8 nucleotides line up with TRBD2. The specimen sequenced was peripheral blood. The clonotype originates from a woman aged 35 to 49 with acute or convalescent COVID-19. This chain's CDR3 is CASSSRGAGVQNTGELFF. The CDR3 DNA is TGTGCCAGCAGCTCCCGAGGAGCGGGGGTCCAAAACACCGGGGAGCTGTTTTTT.